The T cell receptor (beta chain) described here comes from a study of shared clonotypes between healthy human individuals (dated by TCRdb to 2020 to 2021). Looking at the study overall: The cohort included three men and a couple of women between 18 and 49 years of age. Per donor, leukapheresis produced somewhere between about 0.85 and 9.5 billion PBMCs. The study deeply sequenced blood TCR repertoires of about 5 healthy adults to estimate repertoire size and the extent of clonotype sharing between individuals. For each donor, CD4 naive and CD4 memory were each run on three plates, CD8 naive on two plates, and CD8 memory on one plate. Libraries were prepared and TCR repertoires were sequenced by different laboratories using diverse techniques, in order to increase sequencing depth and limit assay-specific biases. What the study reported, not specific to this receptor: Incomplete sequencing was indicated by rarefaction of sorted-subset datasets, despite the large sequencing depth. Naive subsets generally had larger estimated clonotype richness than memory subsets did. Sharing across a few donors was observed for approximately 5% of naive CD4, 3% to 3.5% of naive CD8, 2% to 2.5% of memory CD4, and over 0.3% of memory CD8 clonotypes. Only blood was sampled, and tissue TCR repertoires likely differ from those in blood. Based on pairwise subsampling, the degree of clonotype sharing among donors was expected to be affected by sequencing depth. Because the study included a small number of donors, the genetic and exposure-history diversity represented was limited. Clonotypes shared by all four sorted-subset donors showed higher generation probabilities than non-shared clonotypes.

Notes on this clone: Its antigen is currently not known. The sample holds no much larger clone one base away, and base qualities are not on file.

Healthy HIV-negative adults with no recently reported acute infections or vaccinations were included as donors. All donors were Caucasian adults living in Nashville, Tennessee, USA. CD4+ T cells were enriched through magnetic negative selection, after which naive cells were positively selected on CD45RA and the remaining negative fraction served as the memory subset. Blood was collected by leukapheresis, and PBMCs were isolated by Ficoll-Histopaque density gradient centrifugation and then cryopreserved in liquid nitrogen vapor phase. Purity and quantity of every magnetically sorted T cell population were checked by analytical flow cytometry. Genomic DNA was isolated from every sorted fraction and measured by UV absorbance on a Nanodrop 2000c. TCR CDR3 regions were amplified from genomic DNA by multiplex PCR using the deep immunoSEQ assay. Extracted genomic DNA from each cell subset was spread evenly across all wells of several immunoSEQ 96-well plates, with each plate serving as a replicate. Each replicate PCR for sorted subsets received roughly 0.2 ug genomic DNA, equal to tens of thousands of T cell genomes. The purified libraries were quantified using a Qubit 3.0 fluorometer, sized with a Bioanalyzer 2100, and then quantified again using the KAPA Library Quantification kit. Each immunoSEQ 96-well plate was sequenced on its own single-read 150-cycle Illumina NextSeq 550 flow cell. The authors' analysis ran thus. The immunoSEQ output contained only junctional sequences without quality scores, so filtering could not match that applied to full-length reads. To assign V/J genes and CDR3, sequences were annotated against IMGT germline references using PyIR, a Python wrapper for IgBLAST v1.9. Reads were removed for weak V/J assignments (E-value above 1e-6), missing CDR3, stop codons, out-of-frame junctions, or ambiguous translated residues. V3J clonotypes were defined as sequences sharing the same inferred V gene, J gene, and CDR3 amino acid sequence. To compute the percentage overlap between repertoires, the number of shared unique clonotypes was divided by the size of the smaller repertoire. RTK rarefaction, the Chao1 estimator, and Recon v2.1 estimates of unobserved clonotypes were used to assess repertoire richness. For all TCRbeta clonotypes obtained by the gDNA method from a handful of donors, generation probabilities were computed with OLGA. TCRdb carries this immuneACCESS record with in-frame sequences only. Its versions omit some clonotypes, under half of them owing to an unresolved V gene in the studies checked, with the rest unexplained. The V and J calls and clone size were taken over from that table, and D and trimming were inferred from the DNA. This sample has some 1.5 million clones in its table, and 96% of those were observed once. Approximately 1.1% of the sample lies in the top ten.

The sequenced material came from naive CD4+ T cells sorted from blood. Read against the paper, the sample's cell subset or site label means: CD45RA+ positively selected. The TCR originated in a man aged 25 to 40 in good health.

The DNA is TGTGCCAGCAGTTTGGGGGCTGGAAACACCATATATTTT. The encoded protein is CASSLGAGNTIYF. The chain was built from TRBV27 and TRBJ1-3, and TRBD1 may be the D gene, going by 5 matching bases. V gives up 3 bases and J gives up 2 bases, and the segment between their germline ends measures 5 bases. Sequences MNHEY (CDR1) and SMNVEV (CDR2) are obtained from the germline V gene (reference sequence). The CDR3, from cysteine to phenylalanine, totals 13 residues. Only the CDR3 part of the read is kept: 39 bases, read in frame from the first base.